The sequence of this T cell receptor (beta chain) was determined in a study of blood T cell repertoires in COVID-19 (dated by TCRdb to 2020 to 2022). With respect to the entire study: Samples from collaborators originated in the United States, Italy and Spain and spanned both the acute and convalescent phases of COVID-19. Deeply sampled blood TCRbeta repertoires from subjects exposed to, actively infected with, or recovered from COVID-19 were included in the dataset. The sample metadata nearly always contained a de-identified subject ID, COVID-19 status, age in years and sex. A freely available public database, intended as a resource for researchers studying the immune response to SARS-CoV-2, is where the repertoires were released. The samples were drawn from the first 160 participants of the ongoing ImmuneRACE study and from over a thousand subjects provided by 6 global collaborators. The prospective study material was composed of cDNA or gDNA derived from T cells, B-cell-depleted T cells, or PBMCs. Where HLA class I and class II types were available, the types were taken from metadata supplied by the sample provider, not from assay-based typing.

About this clone: Its antigen target is currently unknown. Within one base of it there is no much larger clone, and no base qualities were kept.

Results and caveats for the whole study, not just this receptor: Clinical and demographic metadata were provided uncurated, with the amount varying by source and participant.

Collaborating institutions collected whole blood in K2EDTA tubes following their own protocols. For TCRbeta analysis, collaborators shipped samples as frozen whole blood, isolated PBMCs, or DNA extracted from either of those sample types. The germline V and J ends show losses of 2 bases and 6 bases respectively, and no gene match explains 7 bases of the junction. There are 15 amino acids in the CDR3, from cysteine to phenylalanine inclusive. Of all the DNA, just the CDR3 is kept, 45 bases in frame from base 1. CDR1 and CDR2 are read off the germline V gene as SQVTM and ANQGSEA. The immunoSEQ Assay, a bias-controlled multiplex PCR, was used to amplify TCRbeta CDR3 regions from genomic DNA. Turning to the authors' computational methods: The number of nucleated cells in each sample was estimated by amplification of reference gene primers within the assay. To quantify the absolute abundance of each unique TCRbeta CDR3 rearrangement, sequence reads were collapsed and filtered. Productive Simpson clonality was computed per sample as the square root of Simpson's diversity index over productive rearrangements. TCRdb carries this immuneACCESS record with in-frame sequences only. Its versions omit some clonotypes, under half of them owing to an unresolved V gene in the studies checked, with the rest unexplained. V, J and clone size reflect that table, while D and trimming were determined from the DNA. The sample table shows around 350,000 clones, and 85% to 90% are seen once. 3% of the sample is taken by the ten largest.

The sequence joins TRBV29-1 to TRBJ2-1; the central 10 bases match TRBD1. The specimen was peripheral blood. This sequence originates from a human donor in a cohort sampled during active COVID-19. The bases read TGCAGCGTTGAAAGACCGGGACAGGGGACCAATGAGCAGTTCTTC. This translates into CSVERPGQGTNEQFF.